These 12 T cell receptor beta chains originate from one sample sequenced in a study of post-analysis software for immune sequencing data. The study, taken as a whole, reports: The five TRBV segments detected at higher frequency in patients than in controls included TRBV5-6, TRBV5-1 and TRBV20-1.

Unique molecular identifiers were built into the TCR beta cDNA libraries. TCRdb independently ran MiXCR on the PCR reads; one entry per CDR3 protein. The repertoire consists of approximately 570,000 distinct CDR3 sequences, with about 40% occurring once and the leading ten covering 1.5% to 2%. Antigens for these TCRs are unknown. Sequenced input: blood. The receptors were sampled from a girl aged 10 to 17 with multiple sclerosis.

The chain uses TRBV4-2 and TRBJ2-7; 8 nucleotides line up with TRBD2. Per germline, CDR1 LGHNA and CDR2 YNFKEQ. Trimming cost V 0 bases and J 5 bases; bases outside gene matches: 12. The CDR3 is 17 amino acids. CDR3 region: CASSQDTGLATLDEQYF. Written as DNA, the CDR3 is TGTGCCAGCAGCCAAGATACAGGACTAGCCACGCTCGACGAGCAGTACTTC.

This clonotype was counted a few times. This sequence joins TRBV12-3 or TRBV12-4 and TRBJ2-1; TRBD1 might be the D (6 bases). The CDR3 length is 15 residues. The V gene lost 3 bases and the J gene lost 5 bases, with 14 bases spanning the gap. CDR3 nucleotide sequence: TGTGCCAGCAGTTTTATCGCAGGGGCCCACAATGAGCAGTTCTTC. As protein: CASSFIAGAHNEQFF.

In its sample, this clonotype was seen once. The chain joins TRBV20-1 to TRBJ2-1; 13 nucleotides align to TRBD2. The J call may not be correct, given that the DNA end is closer to TRBJ2-7. Per the germline V gene, CDR1 is DFQATT and CDR2 is SNEGSKA (reference sequence). This CDR3 is 13 amino acids long. Here the CDR3 reads CSASPGLAGEQYF. DNA for the CDR3: TGCAGTGCTAGCCCGGGACTAGCGGGAGAGCAGTACTTC.

As regards this clonotype: Being one base from a much bigger clone, this may be a read error. This chain joins TRBV20-1 and TRBJ1-1, with unresolved D. The CDR3 totals 15 residues. Germline CDR1 and CDR2: DFQATT and SNEGSKA (reference sequence). The V end was cut by 3 bases, the J end by 1 base, with 15 bases between. The CDR3 region has the DNA TGCAGTGCTAGCGCTCAATCGGTAGGGAACACTGAAGCTTTCTTT. Translated, it gives CSASAQSVGNTEAFF.

This clonotype appeared a few times. The genes are TRBV4-1 and TRBJ2-3; 9 nucleotides line up with TRBD2. The CDR3 has 17 amino acids. The ends lost 4 bases at V and 5 bases at J; junction bases unmatched: 13. Germline V gene sequence: CDR1 MGHRA, CDR2 YSYEKL. The CDR3 region has the DNA TGCGCCAGCAGCCGATTGACTAGCGGAAGGGAGGGAGATACGCAGTATTTT. Encoded protein: CASSRLTSGREGDTQYF.

The chain combines TRBV24-1 with TRBJ2-3; TRBD1 matches at 8 bases. The CDR3 covers 13 residues. Per germline, CDR1 KGHDR and CDR2 SFDVKD. J was trimmed by 1 base and V by 9 bases; bases with no gene match: 2. The CDR3 spells CATSDRGTDTQYF. The CDR3 DNA follows: TGTGCCACCTCGGACAGGGGCACAGATACGCAGTATTTT.

There are a few counts of this clonotype. The chain combines TRBV5-1 with TRBJ2-1, with 8 bases aligning to TRBD2. CDR3 length: 15 amino acids. Germline V CDR1 and CDR2: SGHRS, YFSETQ. J lost 0 bases, V lost 7 bases, and 6 bases had no gene match. The CDR3 DNA sequence: TGCGCCAGCGAGCCGGGAGGGGGCTCCTACAATGAGCAGTTCTTC. Residues: CASEPGGGSYNEQFF.

This clonotype was found a few times. The chain joins TRBV28 to TRBJ2-7, with D perhaps assigned TRBD1 or TRBD2 (5 bases each). This CDR3 region has 13 residues. Trimming left V 3 bases short and J 5 bases short, with 11 bases between. Per germline, CDR1 MDHEN and CDR2 SYDVKM. The CDR3: CASSLRGANEQYF. As DNA, the CDR3 is TGTGCCAGCAGTTTGAGAGGGGCCAACGAGCAGTACTTC.

V gene TRBV12-3 or TRBV12-4 combines with J gene TRBJ2-7, with D possibly being TRBD2 (6 bases). The CDR3 has 15 amino acids. Trimming left V 5 bases short and J 4 bases short, with 18 bases between. The CDR3 here is CASSPLFGGGYEQYF. The DNA for the CDR3 is TGTGCCAGCAGTCCACTGTTTGGGGGAGGATACGAGCAGTACTTC.

This clonotype was seen a handful of times. This chain joins TRBV6-5 and TRBJ2-1; 11 bases are a match to TRBD2. This CDR3 contains 15 residues. Germline CDR1 MNHEY, CDR2 SVGAGI. V was clipped by 7 bases and J by 1 base; unmatched bases: 3. CDR3 in DNA: TGTGCCAGCAACATAGCGGGAGGGTCCTACAATGAGCAGTTCTTC. Translating gives CASNIAGGSYNEQFF.

This clonotype was seen only a few times. This chain links TRBV20-1 with TRBJ2-3; tentatively, D is TRBD2 (5 bases). CDR1 DFQATT and CDR2 SNEGSKA come from the germline V gene (reference sequence). Trimming pared 0 bases from V and 0 bases from J, leaving 13 bases between. The CDR3 is made up of 16 amino acids. DNA for the CDR3: TGCAGTGCTAGAGATCTGCGGCGGACTAGCACAGATACGCAGTATTTT. The encoded protein is CSARDLRRTSTDTQYF.

This clonotype was detected a few times. The V and J genes are TRBV10-3 and TRBJ2-1; 9 bases agree with TRBD2. Trimming removed 10 bases from V and 3 bases from J; junction bases left unmatched: 7. The CDR3 is 14 amino acids. Germline-derived CDR1 and CDR2 are ENHRY and SYGVKD. CDR3 region: CASSPSGDYNEQFF. The CDR3, as DNA: TGTGCCAGCTCCCCTAGCGGGGACTACAATGAGCAGTTCTTC.